The 18 T cell receptor beta chains reported below all come from one sample, sequenced in a study of a mutant IDH1 vaccine in newly diagnosed glioma. Assay: immunoSEQ multiplex PCR; the TCRdb copy retains only in-frame clones and omits some. Among tens of thousands of clones listed, approximately 80% were seen once. This sample's time point: week 5, during vaccination. It was 300 ug of mutant IDH1 20-mer peptide that made up each vaccine dose, given with topical imiquimod. No antigen has been assigned to these receptors. The specimen was PBMCs, collected from a glioma patient whose treatment included an IDH1 peptide vaccine. These receptors were taken from a woman between 18 and 29 years old with glioma. Some clones in this sample may be carry-over from other donors' samples.

V gene TRBV7-8 combines with J gene TRBJ1-5, with D uncertain. This CDR3 has 14 residues. CDR1 is SGHVS and CDR2 is FQNEAQ in the germline V gene. Trimming left V 8 bases short and J 0 bases short, with 11 bases between. The CDR3 region has the DNA TGTGCCAGCTCCGAGGAAAATAGCAATCAGCCCCAGCATTTT. This codes for CASSEENSNQPQHF. The full variable domain, completed using reference TRBV7-8 and TRBJ1-5, is GAGVSQSPRYKVAKRGQDVALRCDPISGHVSLFWYQQALGQGPEFLTYFQNEAQLDKSGLPSDRFFAERPEGSVSTLKIQRTQQEDSAVYLCASSEENSNQPQHFGDGTRLSIL.

V gene TRBV7-9 combines with J gene TRBJ1-5, with TRBD1 identical over 8 bases. V dropped 4 bases and J dropped 7; count of bases not matched to a gene: 9. CDR3 length equals 15 residues. Per germline, CDR1 SEHNR and CDR2 FQNEAQ (reference sequence). CDR3 nucleotide sequence: TGTGCCAGCAGCTCAGAGAGGGCAGGGGGCCAGCCCCAGCATTTT. This gives the protein CASSSERAGGQPQHF.

This clone has only a few counts. The V call is TRBV4-3, the J call TRBJ1-2, with a possible D match to TRBD1 (5 bases). Germline assignment: CDR1 LGHNA and CDR2 YSLEER. This CDR3 comprises 15 residues. Trimming shortened V by 0 bases and J by 4 bases, and 12 bases separated the two germline ends. The CDR3 sequence: CASSQDSRGSYGYTF. DNA for the CDR3: TGCGCCAGCAGCCAAGATAGTAGGGGAAGCTATGGCTACACCTTC.

The J gene is TRBJ2-7, the V gene TRBV5-6, with TRBD1 identical over 7 bases. Trimming cost V 3 bases and J 6 bases; bases outside gene matches: 6. Germline CDR1 reads SGHDT; CDR2 reads YYEEEE. This CDR3 region has 13 residues. CDR3 in DNA: TGTGCCAGCAGCTGGACAGGCCGGGCCGAGCAGTACTTC. This encodes CASSWTGRAEQYF.

The J gene is TRBJ1-1, the V gene TRBV25-1, with D perhaps matching TRBD1 (5 bases). This CDR3 is built from 16 residues. The germline V gene has CDR1 MGHDK and CDR2 SYGVNS. The germline V and J ends were trimmed by 5 bases and 4 bases, with 20 bases remaining between them. The DNA of the CDR3 is TGTGCCAGCAGTTGGGGGGGAGGGCGTATGAGCACTGAAGCTTTCTTT. This gives the protein CASSWGGGRMSTEAFF.

The rearrangement links TRBV19 to TRBJ1-4; D call uncertain. The CDR3 is 16 residues long. Germline V gives CDR1 LNHDA, CDR2 SQIVND (reference sequence). Between the trimmed V and J ends, which lost 4 bases and 7 bases, there was a span of 19 bases. The CDR3 region is CASSTTDRTMGEKLFF. Here the CDR3 DNA reads TGTGCCAGTAGTACTACCGACCGAACCATGGGTGAAAAACTGTTTTTT.

This chain joins TRBV5-1 and TRBJ2-7; TRBD1 or TRBD2 may be the D gene (5 bases each). The V end was cut by 0 bases, the J end by 1 base, with 8 bases between. Germline lookup yields CDR1 SGHRS and CDR2 YFSETQ. There are 14 residues in the CDR3. The CDR3 protein is CASSLDGTSYEQYF. CDR3 coding DNA: TGCGCCAGCAGCTTGGACGGGACGTCCTACGAGCAGTACTTC. The complete variable domain, with remaining parts taken from reference TRBV5-1 and TRBJ2-7, reads KAGVTQTPRYLIKTRGQQVTLSCSPISGHRSVSWYQQTPGQGLQFLFEYFSETQRNKGNFPGRFSGRQFSNSRSEMNVSTLELGDSALYLCASSLDGTSYEQYFGPGTRLTVT.

The chain recombines TRBV7-2 with TRBJ2-1; 15 nucleotides match TRBD2. This CDR3 is built from 16 residues. Germline V CDR1 and CDR2: SGHTA, FQGNSA. Trimming removed 5 bases from V and 6 bases from J; junction bases left unmatched: 5. DNA of the CDR3: TGTGCCAGCAGCCACGGACTAGCGGGAGGGCGCAATGAGCAGTTCTTC. This sequence encodes CASSHGLAGGRNEQFF.

This chain connects TRBV21-1 to TRBJ1-5. TRBV21-1 constitutes a pseudogene. The CDR3 sequence is 15 residues long. CDR3 DNA: TGTGCCAGCAGCAACTGGCGGGGGGACAATCAGCCCCAGCATTTT. Amino acid sequence: CASSNWRGDNQPQHF.

The J gene is TRBJ1-1, the V gene TRBV6-5; D ambiguous. CDR3 length: 15 residues. Germline V gene sequence: CDR1 MNHEY, CDR2 SVGAGI. V lost 1 base and J lost 3, with 12 bases in between. This CDR3 reads CASSYLGRFDTEAFF. For the CDR3, the DNA is TGTGCCAGCAGTTACTTGGGTAGGTTCGACACTGAAGCTTTCTTT.

This chain links TRBV5-1 with TRBJ2-1; TRBD2 matches 8 bases. This CDR3 spans 19 amino acids. J was trimmed by 1 base and V by 2 bases; bases with no gene match: 14. CDR1 and CDR2 (germline): SGHRS, YFSETQ. The CDR3 region has the DNA TGCGCCAGCAGCTTCTTAGCGGGGCAAGCGACCGGATCCTACAATGAGCAGTTCTTC. Its protein product is CASSFLAGQATGSYNEQFF. The variable domain in full, completed from reference TRBV5-1 and TRBJ2-1, reads KAGVTQTPRYLIKTRGQQVTLSCSPISGHRSVSWYQQTPGQGLQFLFEYFSETQRNKGNFPGRFSGRQFSNSRSEMNVSTLELGDSALYLCASSFLAGQATGSYNEQFFGPGTRLTVL.

To note about this clone: Other DNA sequences from this sample encode an identical CDR3 as well. This chain uses TRBV6-5 with TRBJ1-1, with D hard to call. The CDR3 length is 14 residues. V was clipped by 0 bases and J by 2 bases, with 7 bases between them. In germline, CDR1 is MNHEY, CDR2 SVGAGI. The CDR3 here is CASSYSRSNTEAFF. CDR3 nucleotides: TGTGCCAGCAGTTACTCGCGGAGTAACACTGAAGCTTTCTTT.

This clone was recorded only once. This rearrangement joins TRBV30 to TRBJ2-7; D might be TRBD1 (6 bases). V lost 2 bases and J 1 base, leaving 12 bases between the germline ends. Germline lookup yields CDR1 GTSNPN and CDR2 SVGIG (reference sequence). CDR3 size: 14 residues. The CDR3 region is CAWSFTGFSYEQYF. The CDR3, as DNA: TGTGCCTGGAGTTTTACAGGGTTTTCCTACGAGCAGTACTTC.

V usage is TRBV4-2 and J usage is TRBJ2-7; 7 bases are shared with TRBD2. This CDR3 spans 16 amino acids. CDR1 and CDR2 from the germline V gene are LGHNA and YNFKEQ. Losses at the gene ends were 0 bases for V and 0 bases for J; bases not matched to a gene: 5. In DNA, the CDR3 is TGTGCCAGCAGCCAAGAAGGATCGGGGGGCTCCTACGAGCAGTACTTC. The encoded protein is CASSQEGSGGSYEQYF.

V usage is TRBV6-1 and J usage is TRBJ1-5, with 10 positions matching TRBD1. Looked up from germline, CDR1 is MNHNS and CDR2 is SASEGT. V dropped 3 bases and J dropped 7; count of bases not matched to a gene: 6. This CDR3 comprises 15 residues. CDR3 DNA sequence: TGTGCCAGCAGTGATTGGGGGACAGGGGTCCAGCCCCAGCATTTT. It codes for CASSDWGTGVQPQHF.

V and J are TRBV30 and TRBJ2-7, with 11 bases fitting TRBD1. There are 15 residues in the CDR3. V shed 2 bases and J 4 bases; nucleotides not matched to a gene: 7. Per germline, CDR1 GTSNPN and CDR2 SVGIG (reference sequence). Here the CDR3 reads CAWSTIGTGGYEQYF. CDR3 coding DNA: TGTGCCTGGAGTACAATTGGGACAGGGGGGTACGAGCAGTACTTC.

The gene calls are TRBV2 and TRBJ1-1; maybe TRBD1 (5 bases). The CDR3 has 13 residues. CDR1 is SNHLY and CDR2 is FYNNEI in the germline V gene. V was trimmed by 6 bases and J by 3 bases, leaving 11 bases between them. This chain's CDR3 is CASRGVGYTEAFF. CDR3 nucleotides: TGTGCCAGCAGGGGGGTGGGCTACACTGAAGCTTTCTTT. Full variable domain (remainder filled in from reference TRBV2 and TRBJ1-1): EPEVTQTPSHQVTQMGQEVILRCVPISNHLYFYWYRQILGQKVEFLVSFYNNEISEKSEIFDDQFSVERPDGSNFTLKIRSTKLEDSAMYFCASRGVGYTEAFFGQGTRLTVV.

V gene TRBV27 combines with J gene TRBJ1-1, with D maybe TRBD1 (5 bases). Per the germline V gene, CDR1 is MNHEY and CDR2 is SMNVEV (reference sequence). Trimming left V 8 bases short and J 3 bases short, with 13 bases between. This CDR3 spans 13 amino acids. CDR3 bases: TGTGCCAGCCGCCTGGGGGGGGACACTGAAGCTTTCTTT. Amino acid sequence: CASRLGGDTEAFF.